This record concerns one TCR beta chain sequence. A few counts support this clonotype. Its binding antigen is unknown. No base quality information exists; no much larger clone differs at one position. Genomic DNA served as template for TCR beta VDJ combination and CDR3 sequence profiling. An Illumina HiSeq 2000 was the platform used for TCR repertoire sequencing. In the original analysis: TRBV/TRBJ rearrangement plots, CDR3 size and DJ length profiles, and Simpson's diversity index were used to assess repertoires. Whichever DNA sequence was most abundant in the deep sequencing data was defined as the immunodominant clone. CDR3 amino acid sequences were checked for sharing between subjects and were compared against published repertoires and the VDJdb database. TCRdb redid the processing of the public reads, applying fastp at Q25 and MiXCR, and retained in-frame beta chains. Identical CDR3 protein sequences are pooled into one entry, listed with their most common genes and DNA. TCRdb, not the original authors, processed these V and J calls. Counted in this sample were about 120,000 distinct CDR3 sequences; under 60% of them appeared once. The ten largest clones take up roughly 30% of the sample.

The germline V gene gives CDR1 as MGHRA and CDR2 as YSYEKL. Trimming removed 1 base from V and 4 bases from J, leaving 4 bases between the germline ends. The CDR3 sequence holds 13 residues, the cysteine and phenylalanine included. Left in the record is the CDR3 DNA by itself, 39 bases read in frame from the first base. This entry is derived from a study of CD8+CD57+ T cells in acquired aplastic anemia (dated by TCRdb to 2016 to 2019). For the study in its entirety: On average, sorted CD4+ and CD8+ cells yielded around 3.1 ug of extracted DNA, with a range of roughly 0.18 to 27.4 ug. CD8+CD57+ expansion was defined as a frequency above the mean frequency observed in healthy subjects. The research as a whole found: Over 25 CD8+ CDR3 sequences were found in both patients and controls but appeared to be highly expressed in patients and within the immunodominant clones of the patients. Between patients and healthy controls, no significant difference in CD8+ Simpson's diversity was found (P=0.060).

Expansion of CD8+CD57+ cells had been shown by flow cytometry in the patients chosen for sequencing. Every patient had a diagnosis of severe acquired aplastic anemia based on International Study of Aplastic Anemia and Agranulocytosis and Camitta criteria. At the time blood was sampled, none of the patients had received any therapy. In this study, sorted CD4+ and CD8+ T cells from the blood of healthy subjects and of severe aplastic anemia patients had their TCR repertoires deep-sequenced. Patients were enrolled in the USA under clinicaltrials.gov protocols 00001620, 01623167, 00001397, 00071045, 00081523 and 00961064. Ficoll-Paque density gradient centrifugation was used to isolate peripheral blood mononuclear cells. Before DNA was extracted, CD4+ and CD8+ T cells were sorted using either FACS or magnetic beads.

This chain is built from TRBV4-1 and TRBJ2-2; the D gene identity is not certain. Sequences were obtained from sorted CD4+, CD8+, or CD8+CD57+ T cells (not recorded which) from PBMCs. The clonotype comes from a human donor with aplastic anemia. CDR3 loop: CASSQAATGELFF. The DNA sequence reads TGCGCCAGCAGCCAAGCGGCCACCGGGGAGCTGTTTTTT.